These 6 T cell receptor beta chains originate from one sample sequenced in a study of cytomegalovirus exposure and HLA in healthy donors. 13 Jbeta primers and 60 Vbeta primers were used for the PCR. TCRdb's table, derived via immunoSEQ multiplex PCR, lists solely in-frame clones and lacks some. In the table there are 120,000 or so clones, approximately 80% of which are singletons. Sequencing was performed on PBMCs. All receptors derive from a woman aged 40 to 50 in good health and CMV-seropositive.

The chain uses TRBV6-1 and TRBJ2-2, with TRBD1 matching 8 bases. This CDR3 is 14 amino acids long. CDR1 MNHNS and CDR2 SASEGT come from the germline V gene. The V segment lost 6 bases and the J segment 7 bases; nucleotides outside the gene matches: 7. The CDR3 protein is CASRTGDLVGELFF. CDR3 DNA sequence: TGTGCCAGCAGGACAGGGGATTTGGTCGGGGAGCTGTTTTTT.

The chain combines TRBV7-2 with TRBJ2-3; 10 bases are a match to TRBD2. Unmatched junction bases numbered 1, after V lost 1 base and J lost 3 bases. This CDR3 is 15 amino acids long. Germline CDR1 SGHTA, CDR2 FQGNSA. The CDR3 DNA follows: TGTGCCAGCAGCTTAGGGACTAGCGGAACAGATACGCAGTATTTT. Encoded protein: CASSLGTSGTDTQYF.

This clone was observed a few times. The chain has TRBV7-3 and TRBJ2-1; 9 bases match TRBD2. Germline V gene sequence: CDR1 SGHTA, CDR2 FQGTGA. The CDR3 runs 18 residues. V was pared by 3 bases and J by 7 bases, with 16 bases of the junction left unmatched. The CDR3 spells CASSFLAAGGPSPNEQFF. For the CDR3, the DNA is TGTGCCAGCAGCTTTCTCGCGGCGGGAGGGCCTTCCCCGAATGAGCAGTTCTTC. Full variable domain (rest looked up from reference TRBV7-3 and TRBJ2-1): GAGVSQTPSNKVTEKGKYVELRCDPISGHTALYWYRQSLGQGPEFLIYFQGTGAADDSGLPNDRFFAVRPEGSVSTLKIQRTERGDSAVYLCASSFLAAGGPSPNEQFFGPGTRLTVL.

This rearrangement joins TRBV7-2 to TRBJ2-3, with D perhaps TRBD1 (5 bases). The germline CDR1 and CDR2 sequences are SGHTA and FQGNSA. The V end lost 6 bases, the J end lost 0 bases, and 10 bases lay between the germline ends. The CDR3 spans 14 residues. CDR3 protein: CASSLQVSTDTQYF. CDR3 DNA: TGTGCCAGCAGTTTACAGGTTAGCACAGATACGCAGTATTTT.

J is TRBJ1-1 and V is TRBV19; D is possibly TRBD1 (5 bases). The length of the CDR3 is 14 residues. V gave up 7 bases and J gave up 4 bases, with 16 bases separating them. Germline V CDR1 and CDR2: LNHDA, SQIVND (reference sequence). The CDR3 nucleotides are TGTGCCAGTATGTGGGGGGGTGATGGCACTGAAGCTTTCTTT. Its protein product is CASMWGGDGTEAFF.

In DNA form, the CDR3 reads TGTGCCAGCAGCTTAGTGGCCCTCGGAGGGGAGGGCTACACCTTC. This codes for CASSLVALGGEGYTF. The chain links TRBV7-9 to TRBJ1-2; the D gene is possibly TRBD1 (5 bases). The CDR3 runs to 15 residues. Trimming removed 1 base at V and 8 bases at J, with 17 bases between. The V gene's germline CDR1 is SEHNR and CDR2 FQNEAQ (reference sequence).